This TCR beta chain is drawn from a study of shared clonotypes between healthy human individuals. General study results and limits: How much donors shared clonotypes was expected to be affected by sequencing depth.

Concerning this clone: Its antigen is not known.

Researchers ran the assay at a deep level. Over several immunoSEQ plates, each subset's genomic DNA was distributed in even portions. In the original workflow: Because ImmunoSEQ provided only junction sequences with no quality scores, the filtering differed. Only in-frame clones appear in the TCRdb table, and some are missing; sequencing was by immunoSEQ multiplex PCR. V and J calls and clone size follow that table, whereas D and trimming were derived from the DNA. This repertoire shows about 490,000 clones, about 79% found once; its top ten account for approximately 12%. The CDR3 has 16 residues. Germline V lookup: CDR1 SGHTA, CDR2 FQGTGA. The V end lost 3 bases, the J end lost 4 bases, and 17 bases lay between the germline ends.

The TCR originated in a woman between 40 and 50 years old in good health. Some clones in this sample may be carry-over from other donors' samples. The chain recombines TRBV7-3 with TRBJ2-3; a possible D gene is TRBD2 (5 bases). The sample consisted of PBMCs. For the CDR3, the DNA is TGTGCCAGCAGCTTGGGCCTAGCTGCTGTGTCAGATACGCAGTATTTT. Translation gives CASSLGLAAVSDTQYF.